This entry describes one T cell receptor (beta chain). Its antigen remains unidentified. The data derive from a study of T cells in tuberculosis. Study details: The T cells targeted glucose monomycolate, a mycobacterial lipid, via CD1B.

Sequencing was performed with immunoSEQ multiplex PCR; in TCRdb, only in-frame clones are kept and a portion is missing. Among 25,000 to 30,000 clones listed, just over 90% were seen once. Stated time point: new active TB diagnosis, blood taken before or within 7 days of starting treatment. HIV-seronegative South African adults aged 18 years or older had newly diagnosed active tuberculosis. Each donor contributed 85,000 to 100,000 T cells on average, unsorted. The study's findings and limits: The TCR-beta difference was not significant; alpha differences partly reflected length.

Trimming cost V 4 bases and J 5 bases; bases outside gene matches: 10. The CDR3 has 15 residues. Germline V gene data show CDR1 as SGHTS and CDR2 as YDEGEE. The chain is built from TRBV5-8 and TRBJ2-5, with 8 nucleotides matching TRBD1. The material was PBMCs, obtained at tuberculosis diagnosis. This TCR was recovered from an adult with tuberculosis. As DNA, the CDR3 is TGTGCCAGCAGCGGCGGGGACAGGTTCATGGAGACCCAGTACTTC. Translating gives CASSGGDRFMETQYF.